This TCR beta chain appears in the sequencing data of a study of blood T cell repertoires in COVID-19. Study in general: Samples taken during acute and convalescent COVID-19 were collected in the United States, Italy and Spain. T cells, B-cell-depleted T cells, or PBMCs provided the cDNA or gDNA that served as material.

Between the trimmed V and J ends, which lost 4 bases and 1 base, there was a span of 16 bases. Germline loops: CDR1 SGHNT, CDR2 YENEEA. CDR3 length: 17 amino acids. Source study methods: Reference gene primer amplification yielded estimated nucleated cell counts. Clones were sequenced by immunoSEQ multiplex PCR, and TCRdb holds only the in-frame ones, with some missing. Clone size and V and J calls were adopted from that table, with D and trimming inferred from the DNA. The data contain roughly 220,000 clones, about 88% of them singletons. One Seattle source followed patients from active infection through their disease course.

This clonotype was obtained from a woman in her fifties or sixties with COVID-19, enrolled during active disease. The chain uses TRBV11-3 and TRBJ2-2; TRBD2 is a possible D gene (5 bases). Source material: peripheral blood. The CDR3 sequence is CASSSGFPPKNTGELFF. The DNA of the CDR3 is TGTGCCAGCAGCTCGGGATTTCCCCCGAAGAACACCGGGGAGCTGTTTTTT. The whole variable domain, filled in from reference TRBV11-3 and TRBJ2-2, reads EAGVVQSPRYKIIEKKQPVAFWCNPISGHNTLYWYLQNLGQGPELLIRYENEEAVDDSQLPKDRFSAERLKGVDSTLKIQPAELGDSAVYLCASSSGFPPKNTGELFFGEGSRLTVL.